These T cell receptor beta chains were read from a single sample in a study of blood T cell repertoires in COVID-19. Produced via immunoSEQ multiplex PCR; TCRdb's table is partial and in-frame only. The sample carries fewer than 300,000 clones, roughly 85% recorded once. The sample consisted of peripheral blood. These receptors were collected from a woman aged 70 to 79 with active or convalescent COVID-19. The CDR3 runs from the conserved cysteine through the conserved F or W.

TRBV12-3/TRBV12-4	TRBJ1-1	CASSFYRGEAFF
TRBV28	TRBJ1-1	CASSSGQGSEAFF
TRBV6-6	TRBJ2-3	CASSLPAGGHTDTQYF
TRBV29-1	TRBJ2-7	CSVGVTSGSSEQYF
TRBV5-1	TRBJ1-5	CASSPEGRDNQPQHF
TRBV5-1	TRBJ1-3	CASRTSQGHGNTIYF
TRBV6-6	TRBJ2-5	CASSSLGGSQETQYF
TRBV6-5	TRBJ1-5	CASSYSREVQPQHF
TRBV6-6	TRBJ2-2	CASRVSLGELFF
TRBV7-8	TRBJ2-7	CASSLIRTHEQYF
TRBV18	TRBJ2-5	CASSPFSRGDQETQYF
TRBV5-1	TRBJ1-6	CASSRIFGQGDYNSPLHF
TRBV23-1	TRBJ2-2	CASSQSRARCTGELFF
TRBV6-1	TRBJ1-1	CASSESPNTEAFF
TRBV3-1/TRBV3-2	TRBJ2-3	CASSQGTGGRTDTQYF
TRBV4-3	TRBJ1-3	CASSQDNRGRRNTIYF
TRBV4-2	TRBJ1-1	CASSQEGSFEAFF